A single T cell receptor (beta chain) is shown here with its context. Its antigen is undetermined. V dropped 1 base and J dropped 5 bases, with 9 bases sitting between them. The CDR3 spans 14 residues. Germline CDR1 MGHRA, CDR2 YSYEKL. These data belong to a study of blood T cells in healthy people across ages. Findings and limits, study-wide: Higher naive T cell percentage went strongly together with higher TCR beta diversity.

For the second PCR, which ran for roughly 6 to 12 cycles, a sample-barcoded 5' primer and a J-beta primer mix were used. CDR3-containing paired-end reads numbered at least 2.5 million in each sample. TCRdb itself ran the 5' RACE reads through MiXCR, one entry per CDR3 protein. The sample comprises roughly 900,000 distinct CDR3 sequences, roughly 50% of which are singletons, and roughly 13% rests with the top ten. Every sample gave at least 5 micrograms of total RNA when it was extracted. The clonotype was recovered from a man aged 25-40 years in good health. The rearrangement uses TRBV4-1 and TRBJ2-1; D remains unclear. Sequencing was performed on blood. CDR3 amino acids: CASSQVTGHNEQFF. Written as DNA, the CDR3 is TGCGCCAGCAGCCAAGTTACGGGTCACAATGAGCAGTTCTTC.